This T cell receptor beta chain was profiled in a study of T cells after yellow fever vaccination. Overall study: SMART-Seq v4 Ultra Low Input served to prepare low-cell-number fractions. Study-level results: Re-detected after boosting: most primary clones, 95% to 98% of CD4 and about 85% of CD8.

By 5'RACE template switching, TCR cDNA was produced, with a universal primer site and UMIs added in the process. TCRdb fed the 5' RACE reads into MiXCR, producing one record per CDR3 protein. The sample includes 300,000 or so distinct CDR3 sequences, 10% to 15% seen only once; the top ten take less than 0.55%. This clonotype was counted a few times. Its specificity is unknown. Germline V CDR1 and CDR2: LGHNA, YNFKEQ. CDR3 length: 18 amino acids. Trimming removed 4 bases at V and 3 bases at J, with 22 bases between. The gene calls are TRBV4-2 and TRBJ2-1; no clear D gene. Sequencing was performed on CD4+ T cells sorted from PBMCs, taken 45 days after the yellow fever booster vaccination. This TCR derives from a man aged 25 to 40 who received the YFV17D yellow fever vaccine. The DNA for the CDR3 is TGTGCCAGCAGCCCGAAGCCCCTGAGTCCCCATGTCTACAATGAGCAGTTCTTC. As protein: CASSPKPLSPHVYNEQFF.